The T cell receptor beta chain described here comes from a study of blood T cell repertoires in COVID-19. Sequencing used immunoSEQ multiplex PCR; TCRdb keeps in-frame clones, though not all of them. The sample lists roughly 200,000 clones; 87% were seen once. The CDR3 is 15 residues long. Germline trimming cut 5 bases from V and 5 bases from J; bases unmatched to any gene: 4. Germline V gene sequence: CDR1 LNHDA, CDR2 SQIVND (reference sequence). The sequenced sample consisted of PBMCs or T cells enriched from blood (not recorded which). The chain combines TRBV19 with TRBJ2-5, with TRBD2 matching 14 bases. This sequence originates from a woman in her thirties who had recovered from COVID-19. CDR3 sequence (DNA): TGTGCCAGTAGTGGGACTAGCGGGGGCGGGGAGACCCAGTACTTC. It yields the protein CASSGTSGGGETQYF.